Listed here are 19 T cell receptor beta chains from one sample, sequenced in a study of blood T cell repertoires in COVID-19 (dated by TCRdb to 2020 to 2022). Library creation used the immunoSEQ multiplex PCR assay. Drawn from immuneACCESS, this table holds only the in-frame rearrangements with V and J called that TCRdb kept. Clones are partly lost; checked studies trace under half to an unresolved V gene and leave the rest unexplained. Here the sample has roughly 200,000 clones; around 85% occur a single time. Of the sample, 18% falls within the top ten clones. The sample was peripheral blood. The receptor set was obtained from a person aged 65-85 years with COVID-19, enrolled during active disease.

The rearrangement uses TRBV7-2 and TRBJ2-7; 10 nucleotides match TRBD2. V lost 5 bases, J lost 1 base, and 8 bases stayed unmatched. The CDR3 loop spans 16 amino acids. Germline-derived CDR1 and CDR2 are SGHTA and FQGNSA. CDR3 coding DNA: TGTGCCAGCAGCATCTCCTCTAGCGGGGGATCCTACGAGCAGTACTTC. It codes for CASSISSSGGSYEQYF. Drawing the rest from reference TRBV7-2 and TRBJ2-7, the complete variable domain is GAGVSQSPSNKVTEKGKDVELRCDPISGHTALYWYRQSLGQGLEFLIYFQGNSAPDKSGLPSDRFSAERTGGSVSTLTIQRTQQEDSAVYLCASSISSSGGSYEQYFGPGTRLTVT.

This clone was observed a single time. J is TRBJ2-1 and V is TRBV7-9; 11 positions agree with TRBD2. V lost 4 bases and J lost 6; bases outside the gene matches: 5. Germline CDR1 and CDR2: SEHNR and FQNEAQ (reference sequence). This CDR3 has 15 amino acids. The CDR3 spells CASSSTSGSTNEQFF. CDR3 nucleotide sequence: TGTGCCAGCAGCTCCACTAGCGGGAGTACCAATGAGCAGTTCTTC.

This clone was recorded a few times. The chain joins TRBV2 to TRBJ2-2, with 7 bases matching TRBD1. With V trimmed by 2 bases and J by 3 bases, 12 bases remained unmatched. Per the germline V gene, CDR1 is SNHLY and CDR2 is FYNNEI. The CDR3 totals 18 residues. The CDR3 here is CASSESNRGAAHTGELFF. The DNA of the CDR3 is TGTGCCAGCAGTGAATCGAACAGGGGAGCGGCGCACACCGGGGAGCTGTTTTTT.

The chain uses TRBV3-1 (or the pseudogene TRBV3-2) and TRBJ2-7; the match to TRBD1 covers 8 bases. Germline V lookup: CDR1 LGHDT, CDR2 YNNKEL (reference sequence). Trimming at V came to 1 base and at J to 7 bases, leaving 6 bases not matched to a gene. This CDR3 region has 14 residues. As DNA, the CDR3 is TGTGCCAGCAGCCAAGCATACAGGGGGTGGGAGCAGTACTTC. Its translation is CASSQAYRGWEQYF.

This clone was seen a few times. The chain carries TRBV3-1 (or the pseudogene TRBV3-2) and TRBJ2-1, with D unresolved. The CDR3 spans 16 residues. Germline values: CDR1 LGHDT, CDR2 YNNKEL (reference sequence). V gave up 4 bases and J gave up 6 bases, with 19 bases separating them. CDR3 protein: CASSRIGSTTLNEQFF. For the CDR3, the DNA is TGTGCCAGCAGCCGGATAGGCTCTACTACCCTCAATGAGCAGTTCTTC.

This chain joins TRBV2 and TRBJ2-1; 9 nucleotides line up with TRBD1. This CDR3 region has 15 residues. V shed 7 bases, J shed 7 bases, and the junction held 11 bases outside the gene matches. CDR1 is SNHLY, CDR2 FYNNEI, per germline. The CDR3 bases are TGTGCCAGCATCTTTCGGACAGGGGATCGTAATGAGCAGTTCTTC. Its protein is CASIFRTGDRNEQFF.

This clone was counted only a few times. The V and J genes are TRBV5-8 and TRBJ2-5; maybe TRBD1 (6 bases). The CDR3 is 20 amino acids. Trimming cost V 4 bases and J 0 bases, with 28 bases left between them. CDR1 is SGHTS, CDR2 YDEGEE, per germline. The CDR3 loop is CASSPTVRGGQRTYQETQYF. The CDR3 bases are TGTGCCAGCAGCCCGACTGTAAGGGGCGGACAGAGGACGTACCAAGAGACCCAGTACTTC.

The rearrangement links TRBV3-1 (or the pseudogene TRBV3-2) to TRBJ2-3; 7 bases align to TRBD2. Per germline, CDR1 LGHDT and CDR2 YNNKEL (reference sequence). V lost 3 bases, J lost 0 bases, and 3 bases stayed unmatched. The CDR3 contains 15 residues. Here the CDR3 DNA reads TGTGCCAGCAGCCAGGGACTATCTAGCACAGATACGCAGTATTTT. It encodes CASSQGLSSTDTQYF.

The gene calls are TRBV9 and TRBJ2-7, with 7 bases identical to TRBD1. Germline V gene data show CDR1 as SGDLS and CDR2 as YYNGEE. Trimming removed 0 bases from V and 6 bases from J; junction bases left unmatched: 9. The CDR3 contains 15 residues. The CDR3 DNA reads TGTGCCAGCAGCGTAGTCCCTGGACAGGTGGGCGAGCAGTACTTC. It yields the protein CASSVVPGQVGEQYF.

This sequence joins TRBV6-1 and TRBJ2-5; 8 positions agree with TRBD2. The length of the CDR3 is 16 residues. Per the germline V gene, CDR1 is MNHNS and CDR2 is SASEGT. Unmatched junction bases numbered 9, after V lost 4 bases and J lost 2 bases. The CDR3 sequence: CASSASWASGQETQYF. CDR3 nucleotide sequence: TGTGCCAGCAGTGCAAGCTGGGCTAGCGGGCAAGAGACCCAGTACTTC.

The V gene is TRBV7-9, the J gene TRBJ2-2; tentatively, D is TRBD1 (6 bases). Trimming left V 2 bases short and J 0 bases short, with 7 bases between. Germline CDR1 is SEHNR and CDR2 is FQNEAQ (reference sequence). The CDR3 length is 15 residues. CDR3 in DNA: TGTGCCAGCAGCTTATGGGGGCCGAACACCGGGGAGCTGTTTTTT. Residues: CASSLWGPNTGELFF.

The chain recombines TRBV11-2 with TRBJ2-3; perhaps TRBD2 as D (7 bases). The CDR3 contains 16 residues. Germline CDR1 reads SGHAT; CDR2 reads FQNNGV. Trimming pared 0 bases from V and 3 bases from J, leaving 13 bases between. Here the CDR3 DNA reads TGTGCCAGCAGCTTAGAGGTGGGGGGGCCAACAGATACGCAGTATTTT. Its protein product is CASSLEVGGPTDTQYF.

This clone showed up just once. V usage is TRBV7-3 and J usage is TRBJ2-1, with D tentatively TRBD2 (6 bases). Germline loops: CDR1 SGHTA, CDR2 FQGTGA. CDR3 length: 15 amino acids. Trimming removed 5 bases from V and 7 bases from J, with 18 bases in between. As DNA, the CDR3 is TGTGCCAGCAGCCCACCGGGGGTAGGGTGGAATGAGCAGTTCTTC. It specifies CASSPPGVGWNEQFF.

The chain recombines TRBV9 with TRBJ2-1, with D perhaps matching TRBD1 (5 bases). V dropped 4 bases and J dropped 7 bases, with 18 bases sitting between them. CDR1 and CDR2 (germline): SGDLS, YYNGEE. The CDR3 runs to 15 residues. In DNA form, the CDR3 reads TGTGCCAGCAGCCCTCTCCGCGACAGCTATAATGAGCAGTTCTTC. This gives the protein CASSPLRDSYNEQFF. Using reference TRBV9 and TRBJ2-1 for the parts outside the CDR3, the full variable domain is DSGVTQTPKHLITATGQRVTLRCSPRSGDLSVYWYQQSLDQGLQFLIQYYNGEERAKGNILERFSAQQFPDLHSELNLSSLELGDSALYFCASSPLRDSYNEQFFGPGTRLTVL.

CDR3 sequence: CASSLGTGNNSPLHF. CDR3 nucleotides: TGTGCCAGCAGCCTCGGGACAGGGAATAATTCACCCCTCCACTTT. This rearrangement joins TRBV3-1 (or the pseudogene TRBV3-2) to TRBJ1-6, with 9 bases identical to TRBD1. The CDR3 extends over 15 amino acids. J gave up 5 bases and V 4 bases, and 3 bases lay outside the gene matches. Germline CDR1 is LGHDT and CDR2 is YNNKEL (reference sequence).

V is TRBV5-6 and J is TRBJ2-7; D uncertain. The CDR3 contains 14 residues. The germline V gene encodes CDR1 SGHDT and CDR2 YYEEEE. V was pared by 2 bases and J by 4 bases, with 13 bases between. The CDR3 DNA sequence: TGTGCCAGCAGCTTTGGGCAGGCCACTTACGAGCAGTACTTC. Translation gives CASSFGQATYEQYF.

This clone has only one observation. The chain combines TRBV9 with TRBJ1-3, with a possible D match to TRBD1 (5 bases). V was shortened by 2 bases and J by 0 bases, with 15 bases between the two germline ends. This CDR3 has 17 amino acids. The germline gives CDR1 SGDLS, CDR2 YYNGEE. CDR3 sequence: CASSVGQGGNSGNTIYF. The CDR3 nucleotides are TGTGCCAGCAGCGTTGGGCAGGGCGGTAACTCTGGAAACACCATATATTTT.

The chain couples TRBV23-1 to TRBJ1-5, with D maybe TRBD1 (5 bases). Being an ORF, TRBV23-1 has a function that is uncertain. V lost 2 bases and J 0 bases, leaving 11 bases between the germline ends. The length of the CDR3 is 16 residues. CDR3 bases: TGCGCCAGCAGTCAAACAGGAGATTATAGCAATCAGCCCCAGCATTTT. Translated, it gives CASSQTGDYSNQPQHF.

The V call is TRBV28, the J call TRBJ2-7; D possibly corresponds to TRBD2 (6 bases). Germline lookup yields CDR1 MDHEN and CDR2 SYDVKM. The length of the CDR3 is 15 residues. V was trimmed by 6 bases and J by 1 base, leaving 16 bases between them. The CDR3 nucleotides read TGTGCCAGCAGCCGTACGGGGGAGTGGTCCTACGAGCAGTACTTC. It yields the protein CASSRTGEWSYEQYF. Based on the CDR3 plus reference TRBV28 and TRBJ2-7, the full variable domain is DVKVTQSSRYLVKRTGEKVFLECVQDMDHENMFWYRQDPGLGLRLIYFSYDVKMKEKGDIPEGYSVSREKKERFSLILESASTNQTSMYLCASSRTGEWSYEQYFGPGTRLTVT.